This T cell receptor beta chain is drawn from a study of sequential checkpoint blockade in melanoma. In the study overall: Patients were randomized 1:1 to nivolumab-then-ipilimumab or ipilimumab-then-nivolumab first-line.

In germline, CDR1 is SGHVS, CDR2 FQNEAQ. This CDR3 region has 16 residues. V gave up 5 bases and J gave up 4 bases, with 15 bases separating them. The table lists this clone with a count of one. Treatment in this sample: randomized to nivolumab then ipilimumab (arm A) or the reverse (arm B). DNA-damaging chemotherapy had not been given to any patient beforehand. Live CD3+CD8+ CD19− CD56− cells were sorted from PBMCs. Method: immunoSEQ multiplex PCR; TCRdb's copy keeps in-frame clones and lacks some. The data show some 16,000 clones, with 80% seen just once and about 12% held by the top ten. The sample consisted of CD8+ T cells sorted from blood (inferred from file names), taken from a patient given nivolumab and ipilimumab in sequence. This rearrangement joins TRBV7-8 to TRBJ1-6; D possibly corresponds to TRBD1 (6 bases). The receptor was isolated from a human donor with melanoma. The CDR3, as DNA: TGTGCCAGCAGCCTAGGACAGATTTCTTATAATTCACCCCTCCACTTT. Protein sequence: CASSLGQISYNSPLHF. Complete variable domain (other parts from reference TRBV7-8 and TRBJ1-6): GAGVSQSPRYKVAKRGQDVALRCDPISGHVSLFWYQQALGQGPEFLTYFQNEAQLDKSGLPSDRFFAERPEGSVSTLKIQRTQQEDSAVYLCASSLGQISYNSPLHFGNGTRLTVT.